These 14 T cell receptor beta chains share one sample of origin, sequenced in a study of T cell repertoires in cytomegalovirus infection. These receptors are not linked to any known antigen. TCRdb reanalysed the reads using MiXCR and keeps one entry per CDR3 protein. Among hundreds of thousands of distinct CDR3 sequences listed, 32% were seen once. The specimen comprised cultured CD8+ T cells from PBMCs, sampled from culture after CMV antigen stimulation. Receptors originate from a human donor in good health (CMV status not recorded). Some clones in this sample may be carry-over from other donors' samples.

The V call is TRBV5-5, the J call TRBJ1-1, with D unclear. CDR1 and CDR2 (germline): SGHKS, YYEKEE (reference sequence). The V and J ends lost 0 bases and 6 bases respectively, with 15 bases between them. This CDR3 spans 15 amino acids. The CDR3 DNA reads TGTGCCAGCAGCTTGGTTCTCACTAACTGGCCTGAAGCTTTCTTT. Translating gives CASSLVLTNWPEAFF. The entire variable domain, with the rest obtained from reference TRBV5-5 and TRBJ1-1, is as follows: DAGVTQSPTHLIKTRGQQVTLRCSPISGHKSVSWYQQVLGQGPQFIFQYYEKEERGRGNFPDRFSARQFPNYSSELNVNALLLGDSALYLCASSLVLTNWPEAFFGQGTRLTVV.

DNA for the CDR3: TGTGCCATCGAATCCCCCGGAGGCTATGGCTACACCTTC. Its protein product is CAIESPGGYGYTF. The chain has TRBV10-3 and TRBJ1-2; D remains ambiguous. Germline V gives CDR1 ENHRY, CDR2 SYGVKD. This CDR3 has 13 residues. The V and J ends lost 8 bases and 4 bases respectively, with 14 bases between them.

DNA for the CDR3: TGTGCCAGCAGTTTGGGGGGGCGAATCCACGAGCAGTACTTC. Residues: CASSLGGRIHEQYF. The chain carries TRBV12-3 or TRBV12-4 and TRBJ2-7; maybe TRBD2 (7 bases). V was pared by 3 bases and J by 5 bases, with 14 bases between. CDR3 length equals 14 residues.

This clonotype was seen a handful of times. J is TRBJ2-1 and V is TRBV20-1; D possibly matches TRBD1 or TRBD2 (5 bases each). In germline, CDR1 is DFQATT, CDR2 SNEGSKA (reference sequence). This CDR3 is built from 16 residues. V shed 2 bases and J shed 0 bases, with 14 bases lying between them. The CDR3 DNA reads as TGCAGTGCTAGAACCCCGGGAACAGGCTCCTACAATGAGCAGTTCTTC. It specifies CSARTPGTGSYNEQFF.

This clonotype was seen a handful of times. The rearrangement links TRBV12-3 or TRBV12-4 to TRBJ2-7; TRBD1 is a possible D gene (6 bases). This CDR3 region has 15 residues. V was pared by 2 bases and J by 4 bases, with 15 bases between. DNA of the CDR3: TGTGCCAGCAGTTTAACCCTAGCAGGGACATACGAGCAGTACTTC. Amino acid sequence: CASSLTLAGTYEQYF.

This clonotype was seen a handful of times. The chain couples TRBV27 to TRBJ2-1; 9 bases line up with TRBD2. This CDR3 contains 17 residues. V was clipped by 1 base and J by 7 bases; unmatched bases: 11. CDR1 MNHEY and CDR2 SMNVEV come from the germline V gene (reference sequence). The CDR3 nucleotides are TGTGCCAGCAGTTTATTGCTGCTAGCGGGGAGAGGTAATGAGCAGTTCTTC. Its translation: CASSLLLLAGRGNEQFF.

This clonotype was counted only a few times. The V call is TRBV12-3 or TRBV12-4, the J call TRBJ2-7; perhaps TRBD2 as D (6 bases). This CDR3 contains 13 residues. V was cut by 7 bases and J by 3 bases, with 13 bases left in between. The CDR3 is CASKSGGSYEQYF. The CDR3 DNA follows: TGTGCCAGCAAATCTGGGGGGAGCTACGAGCAGTACTTC.

V usage is TRBV7-9 and J usage is TRBJ1-6, with D possibly being TRBD1 (6 bases). Germline assignment: CDR1 SEHNR and CDR2 FQNEAQ (reference sequence). V lost 4 bases and J 9 bases, leaving 19 bases between the germline ends. The CDR3 spans 16 residues. CDR3 region: CASSYPSEGGFSPLHF. The CDR3 region has the DNA TGTGCCAGCAGCTACCCTTCCGAGGGGGGATTTTCACCCCTCCACTTT.

This clonotype has a handful of counts. V is TRBV7-8 and J is TRBJ2-5, with 8 bases identical to TRBD1. The CDR3 extends over 16 amino acids. Germline lookup yields CDR1 SGHVS and CDR2 FQNEAQ. Trimming cost V 4 bases and J 3 bases; bases outside gene matches: 10. The CDR3 protein is CASSSGQGSSKETQYF. In DNA form, the CDR3 reads TGTGCCAGCAGCTCTGGACAGGGATCGTCCAAAGAGACCCAGTACTTC.

The chain couples TRBV6-5 to TRBJ2-1; D is unclear. In germline, CDR1 is MNHEY, CDR2 SVGAGI. The CDR3 spans 15 residues. Trimming removed 0 bases at V and 4 bases at J, with 10 bases between. The CDR3 loop reads CASSYSNPGYNEQFF. The CDR3 DNA sequence: TGTGCCAGCAGTTACTCGAACCCCGGATACAATGAGCAGTTCTTC.

V usage is TRBV7-8 and J usage is TRBJ1-1, with a possible D match to TRBD1 (6 bases). The V gene lost 5 bases and the J gene lost 1 base, with 11 bases spanning the gap. The CDR3 spans 14 residues. The germline V gene encodes CDR1 SGHVS and CDR2 FQNEAQ. The DNA of the CDR3 is TGTGCCAGCAGCATAGGGACAAGGAACACTGAAGCTTTCTTT. This encodes CASSIGTRNTEAFF.

This clonotype was detected many times. The chain couples TRBV7-8 to TRBJ1-5; a possible D gene is TRBD1 (5 bases). The CDR3 contains 17 residues. V lost 0 bases and J 1 base, leaving 13 bases between the germline ends. Per germline, CDR1 SGHVS and CDR2 FQNEAQ. CDR3 sequence: CASSLARRGTSNQPQHF. The DNA for the CDR3 is TGTGCCAGCAGCTTAGCGCGGAGGGGAACCAGCAATCAGCCCCAGCATTTT.

The rearrangement uses TRBV7-2 and TRBJ1-6, with 9 bases that match TRBD1. Germline V gene lookup returns CDR1 SGHTA and CDR2 FQGNSA. J was trimmed by 6 bases and V by 5 bases; bases with no gene match: 11. CDR3 length equals 17 residues. CDR3 region: CASSPPGQGRSNSPLHF. The CDR3 DNA follows: TGTGCCAGCAGCCCCCCGGGACAGGGAAGGAGTAATTCACCCCTCCACTTT.

CDR3 region: CASSLEGSDWDTQYF. CDR3 bases: TGTGCCAGCAGTTTAGAGGGAAGCGACTGGGATACGCAGTATTTT. The chain is built from TRBV27 and TRBJ2-3; D possibly corresponds to TRBD2 (5 bases). CDR3 length: 15 residues. V lost 2 bases, J lost 6 bases, and 15 bases lay in between. The V gene's germline CDR1 is MNHEY and CDR2 SMNVEV (reference sequence).